This entry concerns a single T cell receptor (beta chain). In the authors' methods: From reference gene primer amplification, estimates of nucleated cell counts were derived. Method: immunoSEQ multiplex PCR; TCRdb's copy keeps in-frame clones and lacks some. For V, J and clone size, that table is used; D and trimming come from the DNA. The table includes some 260,000 clones, around 90% detected once. The sample is drawn from a study of blood T cell repertoires in COVID-19. V lost 4 bases and J lost 13; bases outside the gene matches: 14. Looked up from germline, CDR1 is SGHTA and CDR2 is FQGTGA. The CDR3 has 15 amino acids.

This clonotype originated in a woman younger than 45 with acute or convalescent COVID-19. The chain links TRBV7-3 to TRBJ1-1; 11 bases map to TRBD1. The sequenced material came from peripheral blood. CDR3 sequence (DNA): TGTGCCAGCAGCTCCGGACAGGGGGCGCGGAGGGGCGTTTTCTTT. Translation: CASSSGQGARRGVFF.